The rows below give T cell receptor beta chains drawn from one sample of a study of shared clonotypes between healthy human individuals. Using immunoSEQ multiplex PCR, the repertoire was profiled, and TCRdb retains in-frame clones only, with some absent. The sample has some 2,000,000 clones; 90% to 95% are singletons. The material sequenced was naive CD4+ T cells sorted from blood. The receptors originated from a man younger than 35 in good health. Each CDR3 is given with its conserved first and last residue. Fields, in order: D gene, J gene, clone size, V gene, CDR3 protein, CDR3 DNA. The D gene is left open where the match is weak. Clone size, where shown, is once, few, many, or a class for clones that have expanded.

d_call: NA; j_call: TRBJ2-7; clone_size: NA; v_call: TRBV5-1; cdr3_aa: CASSGYSGPYEQYF; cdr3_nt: TGCGCCAGCAGCGGATATAGCGGACCCTACGAGCAGTACTTC
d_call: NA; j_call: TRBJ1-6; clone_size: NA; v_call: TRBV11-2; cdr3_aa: CASSLPRTTYNSPLHF; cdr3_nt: TGTGCCAGCAGTCTACCGCGCACCACTTATAATTCACCCCTCCACTTT
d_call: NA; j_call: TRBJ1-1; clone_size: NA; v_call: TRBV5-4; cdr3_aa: CASSFSGGAGNTEAFF; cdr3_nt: TGTGCCAGCAGCTTTAGTGGGGGCGCCGGGAACACTGAAGCTTTCTTT
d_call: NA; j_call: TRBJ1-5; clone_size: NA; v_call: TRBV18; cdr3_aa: CASSPGSQLSNQPQHF; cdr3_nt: TGTGCCAGCTCACCGGGGAGTCAGCTTAGCAATCAGCCCCAGCATTTT
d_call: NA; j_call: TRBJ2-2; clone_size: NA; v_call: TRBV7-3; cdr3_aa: CASSFGVGELFF; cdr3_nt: TGTGCCAGCAGCTTTGGGGTCGGGGAGCTGTTTTTT
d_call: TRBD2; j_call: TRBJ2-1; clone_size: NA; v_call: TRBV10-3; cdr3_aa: CAISDSGSINEQFF; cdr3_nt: TGTGCCATCAGCGATAGCGGGAGTATTAATGAGCAGTTCTTC
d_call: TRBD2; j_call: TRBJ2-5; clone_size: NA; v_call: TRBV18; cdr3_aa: CASSPPSSGSGETQYF; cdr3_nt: TGTGCCAGCTCACCACCGTCTAGCGGGAGTGGGGAGACCCAGTACTTC
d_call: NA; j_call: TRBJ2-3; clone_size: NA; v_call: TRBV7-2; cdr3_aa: CASSLVPNTQYF; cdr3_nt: TGTGCCAGCAGCTTAGTACCAAATACGCAGTATTTT
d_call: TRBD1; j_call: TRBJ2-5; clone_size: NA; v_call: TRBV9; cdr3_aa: CASSIRTGGETQYF; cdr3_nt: TGTGCCAGCAGCATTCGGACAGGGGGAGAGACCCAGTACTTC
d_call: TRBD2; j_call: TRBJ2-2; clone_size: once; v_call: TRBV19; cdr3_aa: CASSRGLAGSGELFF; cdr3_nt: TGTGCCAGTAGTAGGGGACTAGCGGGATCCGGGGAGCTGTTTTTT
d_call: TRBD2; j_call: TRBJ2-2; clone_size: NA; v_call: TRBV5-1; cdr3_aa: CASSSSGLAGGTGELFF; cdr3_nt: TGCGCCAGCAGCTCCTCCGGACTAGCGGGAGGCACCGGGGAGCTGTTTTTT
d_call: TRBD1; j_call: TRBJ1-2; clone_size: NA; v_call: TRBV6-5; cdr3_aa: CASSYVDRGRYGYTF; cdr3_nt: TGTGCCAGCAGTTACGTGGACAGGGGGAGGTATGGCTACACCTTC
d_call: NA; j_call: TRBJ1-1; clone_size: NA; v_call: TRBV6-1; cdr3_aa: CASSERRGMNTEAFF; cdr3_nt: TGTGCCAGCAGTGAAAGGCGGGGCATGAACACTGAAGCTTTCTTT
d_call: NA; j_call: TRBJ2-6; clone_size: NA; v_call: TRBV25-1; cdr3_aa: CASSRTVGVGANVLTF; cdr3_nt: TGTGCCAGCAGTAGGACAGTAGGAGTTGGGGCCAACGTCCTGACTTTC